This T cell receptor beta chain appears in the sequencing data of a study of T cell changes during pregnancy in multiple sclerosis. The CDR3 spans 15 residues. From germline, CDR1 is SQVTM and CDR2 ANQGSEA. The V segment lost 4 bases and the J segment 14 bases; nucleotides outside the gene matches: 20. This table comes from immunoSEQ multiplex PCR, and its TCRdb copy is limited to in-frame clones, with some not included. The sample lists about 100,000 clones, about nine tenths occurring once. The rearrangement uses TRBV29-1 and TRBJ1-3; 7 nucleotides match TRBD1. The TCR was taken from a female donor with multiple sclerosis, enrolled in a pregnancy study. Sequenced here: peripheral blood, sampled after pregnancy. The CDR3 sequence: CSVVRDSRPNRSLYF. The CDR3 bases are TGCAGCGTTGTAAGGGACAGTCGGCCTAACCGTAGCCTATATTTT.